This is a list of T cell receptor beta chains from one sample in a study of somatic mutations in cytotoxic T cells in rheumatoid arthritis. Assay used: immunoSEQ multiplex PCR; TCRdb lists only in-frame clones, some missing. The sample consists of approximately 23,000 clones, 78% of them appearing once. Sequencing used CD8+ T cells sorted from blood. Receptors originate from an adult with rheumatoid arthritis. Both conserved end residues are part of each CDR3. The D gene is left open where the match is weak. Rows may omit the clone size; those that give it use once, few, many or a size class.

clone_size,cdr3_length,v_call,j_call,d_call,cdr3_aa,cdr3_nt
once,16,TRBV19,TRBJ2-5,NA,CASSIQLTAYQETQYF,TGTGCCAGTAGTATACAACTGACAGCGTACCAAGAGACCCAGTACTTC
NA,14,TRBV27,TRBJ2-6,TRBD1,CASSPSQGARFLTF,TGTGCCAGCAGCCCTTCACAGGGGGCCCGATTCCTGACTTTC
once,15,TRBV9,TRBJ2-7,NA,CASSVEGGTTYEQYF,TGTGCCAGCAGCGTCGAGGGCGGGACCACCTACGAGCAGTACTTC
few,13,TRBV27,TRBJ1-1,TRBD1,CASSFTGGFEAFF,TGTGCCAGCAGTTTCACAGGGGGGTTTGAAGCTTTCTTT
few,14,TRBV7-9,TRBJ1-1,NA,CASSETAGTTEAFF,TGTGCCAGCAGCGAAACGGCAGGGACCACTGAAGCTTTCTTT
NA,16,TRBV7-9,TRBJ1-2,TRBD1,CASSLGVVGTGNGYTF,TGTGCCAGCAGCTTAGGCGTCGTCGGGACAGGGAATGGCTACACCTTC
few,17,TRBV25-1,TRBJ2-1,NA,CASSALGKTSSYNEQFF,TGTGCCAGCAGTGCGTTAGGGAAGACGAGCTCCTACAATGAGCAGTTCTTC
NA,13,TRBV2,TRBJ2-1,TRBD2,CASERREGRKQFF,TGTGCCTCGGAGAGGCGGGAGGGCCGTAAGCAGTTCTTC
NA,15,TRBV9,TRBJ2-3,NA,CASSVGGSSTDTQYF,TGTGCCAGCAGCGTAGGTGGTTCTAGCACAGATACGCAGTATTTT
NA,14,TRBV15,TRBJ1-1,NA,CATSLPGANTEAFF,TGTGCCACCAGCCTTCCGGGGGCGAACACTGAAGCTTTCTTT
NA,13,TRBV2,TRBJ2-7,NA,CASSGTASYEQYF,TGTGCCAGCAGTGGGACGGCCTCCTACGAGCAGTACTTC